The 32 T cell receptor beta chains listed next were all sequenced from one sample in a study of metastatic and nonmetastatic thyroid tumors. Patients were all untreated before their thyroid surgery. TCRdb re-processed the PCR reads through MiXCR. Seen here are 18,000 or so clones, roughly a fifth observed once, and the top ten hold about 18%. Sequencing was carried out using tumor tissue. These receptors were collected from a female donor with papillary thyroid cancer or a benign thyroid nodule (not recorded which). Some clones in this sample may be carry-over from other donors' samples.

This clone has a count of ten or more. The chain uses TRBV27 and TRBJ2-3, with 9 bases lining up with TRBD1. V was pared by 3 bases and J by 2 bases, with 3 bases of the junction left unmatched. Germline loops: CDR1 MNHEY, CDR2 SMNVEV (reference sequence). The CDR3 runs to 15 residues. The CDR3 is CASSFDRGSTDTQYF. DNA of the CDR3: TGTGCCAGCAGTTTCGACAGGGGGTCCACAGATACGCAGTATTTT.

This clone rates as medium-sized. The rearrangement joins TRBV7-9 to TRBJ2-7, with 7 bases that match TRBD2. CDR3 size: 14 residues. V dropped 5 bases and J dropped 1; count of bases not matched to a gene: 5. Germline-derived CDR1 and CDR2 are SEHNR and FQNEAQ (reference sequence). CDR3 residues: CASSREGTSYEQYF. The CDR3, as DNA: TGTGCCAGCAGCAGGGAGGGAACTTCCTACGAGCAGTACTTC. The entire variable domain, with the rest obtained from reference TRBV7-9 and TRBJ2-7, is as follows: DTGVSQNPRHKITKRGQNVTFRCDPISEHNRLYWYRQTLGQGPEFLTYFQNEAQLEKSRLLSDRFSAERPKGSFSTLEIQRTEQGDSAMYLCASSREGTSYEQYFGPGTRLTVT.

This clone is termed medium-sized. V gene TRBV5-1 combines with J gene TRBJ2-3, with D hard to call. Trimming took 4 bases from V and 5 from J, leaving 11 bases between them. Germline lookup yields CDR1 SGHRS and CDR2 YFSETQ. The CDR3 covers 13 residues. The CDR3: CASSMSVVDTQYF. The CDR3 DNA sequence: TGCGCCAGCAGCATGAGTGTAGTAGATACGCAGTATTTT.

Ten or more counts support this clone. V usage is TRBV6-1 and J usage is TRBJ1-6; 7 nucleotides match TRBD1. Trimming cost V 3 bases and J 7 bases; bases outside gene matches: 3. CDR1 MNHNS and CDR2 SASEGT come from the germline V gene. CDR3 length equals 14 residues. The CDR3 nucleotides read TGTGCCAGCAGTGAGGGGACAGAGAATTCACCCCTCCACTTT. This encodes CASSEGTENSPLHF.

The V call is TRBV18, the J call TRBJ1-6; 11 bases fit TRBD1. Germline trimming cut 3 bases from V and 9 bases from J; bases unmatched to any gene: 4. The CDR3 sequence is 15 residues long. Germline values: CDR1 KGHSH, CDR2 LQKENI. The CDR3 DNA sequence: TGTGCCAGCTCACCGGGACAGGGGGAGGTTTCACCCCTCCACTTT. Translation gives CASSPGQGEVSPLHF.

This clone was counted ten times or more. The CDR3 is CSARYRVREQFF. The CDR3 region has the DNA TGCAGTGCTCGCTACAGGGTACGTGAGCAGTTCTTC. The chain recombines TRBV20-1 with TRBJ2-1; possible D gene TRBD1, 6 bases. Germline CDR1 reads DFQATT; CDR2 reads SNEGSKA (reference sequence). The CDR3 extends over 12 amino acids. V was trimmed by 5 bases and J by 9 bases, leaving 14 bases between them.

This clone was seen at least ten times. Distinct nucleotide sequences in the sample also encode this CDR3. This rearrangement joins TRBV5-6 to TRBJ1-3; D is uncertain. The V gene lost 1 base and the J gene lost 0 bases, with 2 bases spanning the gap. CDR1 SGHDT and CDR2 YYEEEE come from the germline V gene. The CDR3 spans 13 residues. CDR3 loop: CASSLHSGNTIYF. The CDR3 DNA reads TGTGCCAGCAGCTTGCACTCTGGAAACACCATATATTTT.

The sample holds many counts of this clone. This chain connects TRBV4-1 to TRBJ2-1, with 11 nucleotides matching TRBD2. Trimming cost V 1 base and J 7 bases; bases outside gene matches: 12. Germline CDR1 and CDR2: MGHRA and YSYEKL. The CDR3 covers 18 residues. As DNA, the CDR3 is TGCGCCAGCAGCCAAGGATTCCCGGGACTAGCGGACCTGAATGAGCAGTTCTTC. It translates to CASSQGFPGLADLNEQFF.

The CDR3 region has the DNA TGTGCCAGCAGTGAGGGATTGTCCCAGCATTTT. Translating it yields CASSEGLSQHF. The V and J genes are TRBV6-1 and TRBJ1-5, with no clear D. Germline CDR1 is MNHNS and CDR2 is SASEGT. Trimming shortened V by 3 bases and J by 11 bases, and 8 bases separated the two germline ends. The CDR3 has 11 residues.

The chain uses TRBV13 and TRBJ1-1; TRBD1 matches 7 bases. Per germline, CDR1 PRHDT and CDR2 FYEKMQ (reference sequence). Losses at the gene ends were 0 bases for V and 12 bases for J; bases not matched to a gene: 1. The CDR3 is made up of 11 amino acids. The CDR3 DNA sequence: TGTGCCAGCAGCTTAGGACAGGGGCCTTTCTTT. This codes for CASSLGQGPFF.

This clone was counted at least ten times. V usage is TRBV2 and J usage is TRBJ2-6; D unresolved. The CDR3 totals 14 residues. Deletions cut 7 bases from V and 1 base from J, with 8 bases between. Germline V gives CDR1 SNHLY, CDR2 FYNNEI. The CDR3 DNA reads TGTGCCAGCAACCCTCGTTCTGGGGCCAACGTCCTGACTTTC. Protein: CASNPRSGANVLTF.

This clone has ten or more counts. This rearrangement joins TRBV11-2 to TRBJ2-2; maybe TRBD2 (5 bases). The CDR3 runs 15 residues. The V gene's germline CDR1 is SGHAT and CDR2 FQNNGV. Trimming shortened V by 1 base and J by 1 base, and 7 bases separated the two germline ends. CDR3 in amino acids: CASSLGSGNTGELFF. CDR3 DNA: TGTGCCAGCAGCTTAGGGAGCGGGAACACCGGGGAGCTGTTTTTT.

This chain links TRBV11-2 with TRBJ2-1; 8 bases are shared with TRBD2. The CDR3 has 17 amino acids. Germline V lookup: CDR1 SGHAT, CDR2 FQNNGV. Trimming at V came to 1 base and at J to 10 bases, leaving 15 bases not matched to a gene. Here the CDR3 DNA reads TGTGCCAGCAGCTTAGGGGCTATGAGCGGGAGTTATAGCGAGCAGTTCTTC. This translates into CASSLGAMSGSYSEQFF.

The chain uses TRBV7-8 and TRBJ2-3, with TRBD1 matching 9 bases. This CDR3 region has 15 residues. V dropped 5 bases and J dropped 1; count of bases not matched to a gene: 4. Germline assignment: CDR1 SGHVS and CDR2 FQNEAQ. In DNA, the CDR3 is TGTGCCAGCAGCGCCCGGACAGGGGGCACAGATACGCAGTATTTT. Its protein is CASSARTGGTDTQYF.

Remarks on this clone: At one boundary the junction diverges from the germline segment, which might be a read error. V gene TRBV4-2 combines with J gene TRBJ2-7; 7 bases agree with TRBD1. Germline V gives CDR1 LGHNA, CDR2 YNFKEQ. The length of the CDR3 is 16 residues. Here the CDR3 DNA reads TGTGCCAGCAGCAAAGAACCGACAGGGATCTCCTACGAGCAGTACTTC. Protein: CASSKEPTGISYEQYF.

By proportion, this clone is large (0.1 to 1%). The rearrangement links TRBV4-3 to TRBJ2-1; 7 nucleotides match TRBD2. Germline-derived CDR1 and CDR2 are LGHNA and YSLEER. Trimming at V came to 1 base and at J to 5 bases, leaving 2 bases not matched to a gene. CDR3 length equals 14 residues. In DNA form, the CDR3 reads TGCGCCAGCAGCCAAGGGACTAGTCACAATGAGCAGTTCTTC. It yields the protein CASSQGTSHNEQFF.

This clone was counted at least ten times. CDR3 sequence (DNA): TGTGCCAGCAGTTCCCCCGGGCCATATCGAGGCTACACCTTC. Protein sequence: CASSSPGPYRGYTF. The genes are TRBV28 and TRBJ1-2; D uncertain. V lost 4 bases, J lost 8 bases, and 17 bases lay in between. CDR3 size: 14 residues. Germline CDR1 is MDHEN and CDR2 is SYDVKM.

With regard to this clone: One end of the junction is discordant with germline, which a read error may explain. J is TRBJ2-1 and V is TRBV7-2; D gene unclear. The CDR3 contains 14 residues. Germline V CDR1 and CDR2: SGHTA, FQGNSA. The CDR3 bases are TGTGACAGCAGCTTAGAGCTGGAGAGAAATGAGCAGTTCTTC. Protein sequence: CDSSLELERNEQFF.

This clone was seen ten or more times. This sequence joins TRBV6-1 and TRBJ1-5, with D possibly being TRBD1 (5 bases). CDR1 is MNHNS, CDR2 SASEGT, per germline. CDR3 size: 15 residues. The V and J ends lost 1 base and 6 bases respectively, with 13 bases between them. The CDR3 coding sequence is TGTGCCAGCAGTGAAGACCAGGGTGGAGTTCAGCCCCAGCATTTT. Protein: CASSEDQGGVQPQHF.

The V and J genes are TRBV28 and TRBJ1-1; no reliable D call. The CDR3 covers 12 residues. V shed 7 bases and J shed 6 bases, with 12 bases lying between them. CDR1 is MDHEN and CDR2 is SYDVKM in the germline V gene. CDR3 in amino acids: CASTPRRSEAFF. CDR3 DNA: TGTGCCAGCACCCCTCGACGGTCTGAAGCTTTCTTT.

A single count supports this clone. This sequence joins TRBV3-1 and TRBJ2-1; 7 bases are a match to TRBD2. The V and J ends lost 0 bases and 4 bases, in that order; junction bases with no gene match: 6. Looked up from germline, CDR1 is LGHDT and CDR2 is YNNKEL (reference sequence). The CDR3 runs 16 residues. In DNA form, the CDR3 reads TGTGCCAGCAGCCAAGAGGCACTAGCGTATTACAATGAGCAGTTCTTC. Protein: CASSQEALAYYNEQFF.

The rearrangement uses TRBV6-4 and TRBJ2-2; D gene uncertain. Germline assignment: CDR1 MRHNA and CDR2 SNTAGT. CDR3 size: 13 residues. V lost 4 bases and J 4 bases, leaving 7 bases between the germline ends. CDR3 region: CASSASGTGELFF. The CDR3, as DNA: TGTGCCAGCAGTGCCTCTGGCACCGGGGAGCTGTTTTTT.

This clone has just a few counts. V is TRBV28 and J is TRBJ1-2; D is unclear. The germline gives CDR1 MDHEN, CDR2 SYDVKM. Trimming stripped 6 bases from V and 7 bases from J, with 15 bases between. The CDR3 loop spans 13 amino acids. The CDR3 DNA sequence: TGTGCCAGCAGCCCCGGCCCAGTACCTGGCTACACCTTC. Its translation: CASSPGPVPGYTF.

This clone occurred many times. The V and J genes are TRBV7-2 and TRBJ2-6, with D unresolved. This CDR3 region has 14 residues. V shed 2 bases and J shed 4 bases, with 6 bases lying between them. Germline-derived CDR1 and CDR2 are SGHTA and FQGNSA. CDR3: CASSLSSGANVLTF. The CDR3 DNA reads TGTGCCAGCAGCTTAAGTTCCGGGGCCAACGTCCTGACTTTC. The variable domain in full, completed from reference TRBV7-2 and TRBJ2-6, reads GAGVSQSPSNKVTEKGKDVELRCDPISGHTALYWYRQSLGQGLEFLIYFQGNSAPDKSGLPSDRFSAERTGGSVSTLTIQRTQQEDSAVYLCASSLSSGANVLTFGAGSRLTVL.

In this sample, this clone turned up many times. This chain connects TRBV7-9 to TRBJ1-2; D gene ambiguous. V gave up 1 base and J gave up 8 bases, with 14 bases separating them. Germline-derived CDR1 and CDR2 are SEHNR and FQNEAQ (reference sequence). This CDR3 is 14 amino acids long. This CDR3 is CASSLEVLGRGYTF. CDR3 sequence (DNA): TGTGCCAGCAGCTTAGAAGTACTGGGGAGGGGCTACACCTTC.

The chain has TRBV27 and TRBJ1-6, with 9 bases matching TRBD1. This CDR3 contains 15 residues. Germline V gene sequence: CDR1 MNHEY, CDR2 SMNVEV (reference sequence). The V and J ends lost 3 bases and 13 bases, in that order; junction bases with no gene match: 10. In DNA, the CDR3 is TGTGCCAGCAGTTTGGGCGGGACAGGGAATCTGCCCCTCCACTTT. Amino acid sequence: CASSLGGTGNLPLHF.

In its sample, this clone was seen many times. A read error may be the cause here, since a much bigger clone is one base away. The same CDR3 is also encoded by other DNA sequences in this sample. This rearrangement joins TRBV28 to TRBJ1-2, with 7 bases fitting TRBD1. CDR1 is MDHEN and CDR2 is SYDVKM in the germline V gene. The CDR3 runs to 13 residues. The CDR3 sequence is CASSFSTGVGYIF. CDR3 nucleotide sequence: TGTGCCAGCAGTTTTTCCACAGGGGTTGGCTACATCTTC.

There are many counts of this clone. The chain's CDR3 is CSAIKGGLRGTGELFF. CDR3 in DNA: TGCAGTGCTATTAAAGGTGGACTTCGGGGGACCGGGGAGCTGTTTTTT. V usage is TRBV20-1 and J usage is TRBJ2-2; TRBD2 might be the D (6 bases). V lost 4 bases and J lost 5, with 20 bases in between. Germline V lookup: CDR1 DFQATT, CDR2 SNEGSKA (reference sequence). There are 16 residues in the CDR3.

This CDR3 reads CASSRPGLVTYEQYF. CDR3 DNA: TGTGCCAGTAGTCGACCGGGACTAGTAACCTACGAGCAGTACTTC. The chain links TRBV19 to TRBJ2-7; 8 bases fit TRBD2. The CDR3 extends over 15 amino acids. Germline assignment: CDR1 LNHDA and CDR2 SQIVND (reference sequence). V was pared by 5 bases and J by 2 bases, with 8 bases of the junction left unmatched.

This clone has at least ten counts. The chain uses TRBV11-2 and TRBJ2-7, with 8 bases matching TRBD2. This CDR3 comprises 14 residues. Germline lookup yields CDR1 SGHAT and CDR2 FQNNGV. Trimming cost V 1 base and J 4 bases; bases outside gene matches: 3. DNA for the CDR3: TGTGCCAGCAGCTTAGCCAGCGGGAGTTACGAGCAGTACTTC. This codes for CASSLASGSYEQYF.

This clone was detected ten times or more. A clone one base away is much larger, so this may be a read error. Other DNA sequences in this sample translate to the same CDR3. The chain carries TRBV14 and TRBJ2-7; D gene uncertain. The CDR3 runs 12 residues. Per the germline V gene, CDR1 is SGHDN and CDR2 is FVKESK. Trimming pared 1 base from V and 4 bases from J, leaving 5 bases between. For the CDR3, the DNA is TGTGCCAGCAGCCAAGGGGGATACGAGCAGTACTTC. Encoded protein: CASSQGGYEQYF.

This clone occurred a few times. J is TRBJ2-7 and V is TRBV12-3 or TRBV12-4; TRBD2 is a possible D gene (6 bases). CDR3 length: 14 residues. V was pared by 3 bases and J by 6 bases, with 15 bases between. The CDR3 nucleotides read TGTGCCAGCAGTTTGTCCCGGAGGGCCTTCGAGCAGTACTTC. Amino acid sequence: CASSLSRRAFEQYF.